This T cell receptor beta chain is from a study of cytomegalovirus exposure and HLA in healthy donors (dated by TCRdb to about 2017). Regarding the study in general: An earlier analysis of a few hundred of the donors reported approximately 280 Gb of sequence data and 100 million to 120 million unique TCR beta sequences obtained from about 179 million T cells. The study used immunosequencing to profile the T cell repertoires of approximately 630 subjects and linked those repertoires to cytomegalovirus serostatus. A later analysis re-analyzed previously published TCR beta repertoires from hundreds of donors and added high-resolution HLA genotyping to study TCR occurrence patterns. An earlier analysis of more than 450 of the donors used high-throughput TCR beta sequencing to judge whether each TCR beta V gene segment behaved as functional or pseudogenic. Typing coverage differed by locus: A, B, C, DRB1 and DQB1 were typed in about 620-640 donors, DQA1 in about 550, DPA1 in some 610, and DPB1 in 472. Besides the first cohort of hundreds of subjects, a separate validation cohort made up of some 110 different subjects was used. A later genetic analysis took genome-wide SNP genotypes for about 55% of the roughly 700 donors and used that subset as a discovery cohort. Both class I and class II loci were covered by HLA typing, at four-digit resolution. Donor age, sex, ethnicity and CMV serostatus were compiled alongside the repertoire data. Every discovery cohort repertoire had been produced on one sequencing platform. Among about 400 genotyped donors of the cohort, an average of roughly 230,000 unique TCR beta nucleotide sequences was sequenced per donor, of which about 19% were non-productive. The study aimed to test whether signatures of past pathogen exposure could be identified by cataloging public T cell receptors. The later analysis used no new phenotypic data to find candidate immune exposures, relying instead on TCR beta sequences and their occurrence across donors. Among the approximately 420 genotyped donors, 75% to 90% belonged to the genetic ancestry cluster associated with self-reported Caucasian donors. High-throughput TCR immunosequencing, statistical association of individual TCRs with disease status, and machine learning were combined to predict cytomegalovirus infection status. Several DR-DQ haplotypes were handled as single units for association and clustering because linkage in the cohort was strong. Roughly 300 gigabases of sequencing data and approximately 93 million unique TCR sequences were included in an early release covering over 600 HLA-typed donors. The research as a whole found: Compared with the approximately 600-donor mean, donors in an Asian-associated ancestry cluster had fewer N-insertions in productive TCRs, according to a later genetic analysis. Across donors, most TCR sequences were observed very rarely, whereas some public TCRs were present in many individuals. Strong co-occurrence of HLA alleles, especially DR and DQ, made assigning TCR associations to individual alleles difficult. In a later analysis, about 17,000 TCR beta sequences were associated with specific HLA alleles at a false discovery rate of 0.05. Linkage disequilibrium might explain the correlated functional status among segregating V segments, but an unknown experimental factor could not be excluded. A later analysis found that HLA-associated TCR beta chains were more clonally expanded and had lower generation probabilities than equally common non-associated chains. According to a later analysis, parvovirus B19, influenza, CMV and Epstein-Barr virus appeared linked to several top co-occurrence clusters. Presence/absence analyses assumed roughly uniform sequencing depth across donors, an assumption that may not hold. Only TCR beta chains were sequenced in this cohort, and the absence of alpha or paired-chain data limited detectable features. An association between a missense DCLRE1C variant and V-gene and J-gene trimming of TCR beta chains was found in a later genetic analysis and replicated in an independent cohort. In vitro tests confirmed that a few of the cytomegalovirus-associated TCR beta chains recognize cytomegalovirus antigens. Cytomegalovirus status was reported to be diagnosed by the classifier with high specificity and sensitivity in both the original and validation cohorts. Roughly 17 rarely observed V segments, including chromosome 9 orphons, were excluded from the earlier analysis of some 590 of the donors because counts were too low. According to a later analysis, most CMV-associated TCR beta chains appeared to be HLA-restricted, and the HLA associations seemed to be driven largely by CMV exposure. Some IMGT-functional V segments, including TRBV6-2 and TRBV6-3, could not be told apart with the 87-base-pair reads, so those segments were excluded. In an earlier analysis of more than 450 of the donors, most TCR beta V segments were observed in productive rearrangements about 90% or about 30% of the time, broadly matching IMGT annotations. The only immune exposure information available for the cohort was CMV serostatus. A group of highly shared sequence variants was considered likely to be a technical artifact of the sequencing pipeline. Because some donors lacked HLA typing at each locus, the association tests relied only on the typed subset. In a later analysis, the rate of TCR association differed among HLA loci, with DRB1 alleles having the most associated TCRs and HLA-C alleles having the fewest. The study gave a list of under 200 TCR beta chains associated with cytomegalovirus. A further reported finding was that TCR beta sequences accurately predicted the HLA-A and HLA-B alleles for most subjects in the first cohort. The authors suggested that the approach could potentially be extended to other disease states and immunological phenotypes.

Libraries were built with the immunoSEQ multiplex PCR assay. For the multiplex PCR, a mixture combining 60 forward primers for TCR Vbeta segments and 13 reverse primers for TCR Jbeta segments was used. The CDR3 region of rearranged TCR beta genes was amplified from genomic DNA with a multiplex PCR assay. Amplified TCR beta libraries were sequenced as 87-base-pair reads on the Illumina HiSeq System. As for how the authors treated the data: Across the roughly 700 repertoires, a later analysis counted approximately 75 million unique TCR beta chains, roughly 11 million of which were shared by at least two donors. A nearest-neighbor algorithm error-corrected the raw reads and collapsed the reads into unique sequences, merging closely related sequences to remove PCR and sequencing errors. To assign V, D and J gene segments, CDR3 sequences were aligned to IMGT reference sequences. For a sequence to be retained, a match of at least six nucleotides to both a V gene segment and a J gene segment was required. Rearrangements were called productive when the CDR3 lacked stop codons and stayed in frame with V and J; all others were non-productive. CDR3 was defined by IMGT convention, running from the second conserved V-encoded cysteine to the conserved J-encoded phenylalanine. In an earlier analysis of 587 of the donors, sequences lacking an unambiguous match to a single V gene segment were excluded. In an earlier analysis of about 590 of the donors, a V segment was called functional when productive rearrangements were above 56.7%, and segregating when the standard deviation between donors exceeded 5%. To diagnose cytomegalovirus status from the catalog of TCR beta chain sequences, a statistical classification framework was built. In a later analysis, TCR nucleotide sequences were compared against IMGT/GENE-DB human TR gene sequences so that V and J genes could be assigned. The TCRdist pipeline was used in a later analysis to assign CDR3 sequences and most-parsimonious VDJ recombination scenarios. In a later analysis, each TCR beta chain was defined by its CDR3 amino acid sequence together with its V-gene family, and reads without a unique V-gene family were excluded. As a way to deal with suspected cross-contamination and a sequencing artifact, a later analysis dropped 592 nucleotide sequences that were highly shared and had low generation probability. In a later analysis, a clonal expansion index was calculated for each public chain from normalized within-repertoire ranks of inferred template counts. In a later analysis, generation probabilities were computed with a VDJ recombination model fitted to out-of-frame rearrangements, and the resulting probabilities were checked against IGoR. Hypergeometric tests were used in a later analysis to score TCR-TCR, TCR-HLA and TCR-CMV co-occurrence, with a repertoire-size bias correction applied to the TCR pairs. A later analysis estimated false discovery rates by permuting HLA or CMV assignments 20 times. In a later analysis, co-occurring TCRs were grouped using DBSCAN, and TCRdist sequence similarity was added for clustering within HLA-allele-positive subsets. Repertoires with fewer than 30,000 or more than 120,000 public chains, plus five repertoires with anomalous nucleotide sharing, were excluded from co-occurrence clustering. What TCRdb holds here is the immuneACCESS table cut down to in-frame rearrangements. Part of the clones is not present; checked against another copy, under half of the missing clones reflect an unresolved V gene, and the others are unexplained. That table gives V, J and clone size, and the DNA gave D and trimming. For this sample there are about 160,000 clones; roughly 80% appear just once. The ten largest clonotypes hold around 1.5% of the sample.

The cohort was made up of 666 healthy bone marrow donors. All cohort members were sampled while nominally healthy, although unrecorded immune exposures were likely present. The donor was CMV seronegative and was included in the group of 352 seronegative cohort members. Every donor gave a peripheral blood sample, and the peripheral blood mononuclear cells from that sample were used for TCR beta sequencing. The Qiagen DNeasy Blood Extraction Kit was used to extract genomic DNA from the blood cell samples. Concerning this clone itself: The specificity of this receptor is unknown. No much larger clonotype is one base removed from it; base qualities were not supplied.

Taken from the germline V gene (reference sequence), the CDR1 and CDR2 loops are SGHNT and YYREEE. The CDR3, from cysteine to phenylalanine, totals 14 residues. The DNA shown is the 42-base CDR3, in frame from base 1. V loses 4 bases, J loses 2 bases, and the germline ends lie 10 bases apart. The rearranged segments are TRBV5-4 and TRBJ1-3; the D gene is perhaps TRBD1, on 5 matching bases. The specimen sequenced was PBMCs. The source is a young woman in good health and CMV-seronegative. The base sequence is TGTGCCAGCAGCCCGGGGGGACCTGGAAACACCATATATTTT. This is translated as CASSPGGPGNTIYF.